This T cell receptor beta chain was found in a study of blood T cell repertoires in COVID-19. Whole-study context: Acute and convalescent COVID-19 specimens originated in the United States, Italy and Spain. T cells, B-cell-depleted T cells, or PBMCs provided the cDNA or gDNA that served as material.

Authors' methods: Reference gene primer amplification yielded estimated nucleated cell counts. TCRdb's table, derived via immunoSEQ multiplex PCR, lists solely in-frame clones and lacks some. That table is the source of V, J and clone size, and D and trimming were worked out from the DNA. Of 110,000 or so clones listed, 85% are singletons. This CDR3 spans 14 amino acids. The V gene's germline CDR1 is KGHSH and CDR2 LQKENI. V shed 2 bases and J shed 6 bases, with 11 bases lying between them. The V and J genes are TRBV18 and TRBJ1-5; D ambiguous. The sample was peripheral blood. This TCR was recovered from a human donor in a cohort sampled during active COVID-19. The CDR3 spells CASSPSGEGQPQHF. CDR3 nucleotide sequence: TGTGCCAGCTCACCATCCGGGGAGGGTCAGCCCCAGCATTTT. Filled out from reference TRBV18 and TRBJ1-5, the complete variable domain reads NAGVMQNPRHLVRRRGQEARLRCSPMKGHSHVYWYRQLPEEGLKFMVYLQKENIIDESGMPKERFSAEFPKEGPSILRIQQVVRGDSAAYFCASSPSGEGQPQHFGDGTRLSIL.